This T cell receptor beta chain is drawn from a study of cytomegalovirus exposure and HLA in healthy donors. CDR3 size: 14 residues. With 4 bases clipped from V and 7 bases from J, the junction kept 4 bases outside the gene matches. The germline gives CDR1 LNHDA, CDR2 SQIVND (reference sequence). Whole-study results and caveats: The authors confirmed in vitro that three CMV-associated chains were specific for CMV antigens. TCR beta chains numbering 164 were designated cytomegalovirus-associated. A later analysis found TCR association rates differed by HLA locus, highest for DRB1 and lowest for HLA-C.

The PCR had 60 Vbeta and 13 Jbeta primers. Clones were read by immunoSEQ multiplex PCR, and TCRdb kept only the in-frame ones, dropping some. This sample has approximately 130,000 clones, with around 81% found just once. Points on this clone: What it binds is not known.

The specimen sequenced was PBMCs. This receptor was taken from a woman aged 40-49 years in good health and CMV-seronegative. The chain couples TRBV19 to TRBJ1-6, with TRBD1 matching over 7 bases. CDR3 sequence: CASSTTGTNSPLHF. The CDR3 DNA is TGTGCCAGTAGTACGACAGGGACAAATTCACCCCTCCACTTT. Combining the CDR3 with reference TRBV19 and TRBJ1-6 gives the whole variable domain DGGITQSPKYLFRKEGQNVTLSCEQNLNHDAMYWYRQDPGQGLRLIYYSQIVNDFQKGDIAEGYSVSREKKESFPLTVTSAQKNPTAFYLCASSTTGTNSPLHFGNGTRLTVT.